What follows is one T cell receptor (beta chain) and its context. This record belongs to a study of blood T cells in healthy people across ages. Whole-study context: Per every two T cells, about one barcoded beta molecule was captured by template switching.

Between the trimmed V and J ends, which lost 6 bases and 5 bases, there was a span of 16 bases. There are 13 residues in the CDR3. The germline V gene has CDR1 SQVTM and CDR2 ANQGSEA. Using a J-beta primer mix together with a sample-barcoded 5' primer, a second PCR was run for about 6 to 11 cycles. A template-switch adaptor containing 12 random nucleotides labeled each cDNA molecule. TCRdb called the 5' RACE reads again in MiXCR, with one record for every CDR3 protein. The repertoire holds about 1.4 million distinct CDR3 sequences, with approximately 59% as singletons. This sequence originates from a man between 18 and 29 years old in good health. Sequenced material: blood. V usage is TRBV29-1 and J usage is TRBJ1-1, with D unclear. Here the CDR3 DNA reads TGCAGCGTCACCGGGAGGGTGGGGACTGAAGCTTTCTTT. This gives the protein CSVTGRVGTEAFF.